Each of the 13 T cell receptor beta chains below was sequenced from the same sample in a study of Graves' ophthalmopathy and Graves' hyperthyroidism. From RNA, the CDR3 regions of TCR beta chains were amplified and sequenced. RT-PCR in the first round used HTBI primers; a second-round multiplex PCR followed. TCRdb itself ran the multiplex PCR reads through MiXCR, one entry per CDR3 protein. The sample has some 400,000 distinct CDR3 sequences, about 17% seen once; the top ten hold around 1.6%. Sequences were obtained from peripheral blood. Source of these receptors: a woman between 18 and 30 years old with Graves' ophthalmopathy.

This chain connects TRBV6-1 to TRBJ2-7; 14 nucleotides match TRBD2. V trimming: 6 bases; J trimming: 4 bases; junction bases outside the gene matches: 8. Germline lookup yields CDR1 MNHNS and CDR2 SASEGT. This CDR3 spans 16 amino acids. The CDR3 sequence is CASRPQGTSGSYEQYF. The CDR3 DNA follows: TGTGCCAGCAGACCTCAGGGGACTAGCGGGAGTTACGAGCAGTACTTC.

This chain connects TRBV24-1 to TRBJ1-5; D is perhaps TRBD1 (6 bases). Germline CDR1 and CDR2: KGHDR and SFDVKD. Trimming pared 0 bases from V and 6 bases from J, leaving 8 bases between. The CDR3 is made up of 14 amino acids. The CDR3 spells CATSDLTGSQPQHF. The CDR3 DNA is TGTGCCACCAGTGATTTGACAGGGAGTCAGCCCCAGCATTTT.

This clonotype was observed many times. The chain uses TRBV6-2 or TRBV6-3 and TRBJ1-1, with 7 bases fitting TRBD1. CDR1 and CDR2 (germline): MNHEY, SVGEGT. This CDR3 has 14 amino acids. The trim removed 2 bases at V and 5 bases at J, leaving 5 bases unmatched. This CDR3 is CASSYRGQVTEAFF. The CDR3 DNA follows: TGTGCCAGCAGTTACAGGGGGCAGGTGACTGAAGCTTTCTTT.

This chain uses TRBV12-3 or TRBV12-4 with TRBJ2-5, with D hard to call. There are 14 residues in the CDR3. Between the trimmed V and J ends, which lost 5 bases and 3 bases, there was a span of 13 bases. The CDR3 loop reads CASSKDIREETQYF. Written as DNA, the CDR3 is TGTGCCAGCAGTAAAGACATAAGAGAAGAGACCCAGTACTTC.

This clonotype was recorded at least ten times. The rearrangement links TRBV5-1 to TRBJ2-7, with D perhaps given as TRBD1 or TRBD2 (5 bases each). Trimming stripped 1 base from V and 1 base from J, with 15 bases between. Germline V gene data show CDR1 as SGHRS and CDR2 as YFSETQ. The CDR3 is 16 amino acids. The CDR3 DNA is TGCGCCAGCAGCTTGCCGGGACCTAAAGGTTCCTACGAGCAGTACTTC. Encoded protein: CASSLPGPKGSYEQYF.

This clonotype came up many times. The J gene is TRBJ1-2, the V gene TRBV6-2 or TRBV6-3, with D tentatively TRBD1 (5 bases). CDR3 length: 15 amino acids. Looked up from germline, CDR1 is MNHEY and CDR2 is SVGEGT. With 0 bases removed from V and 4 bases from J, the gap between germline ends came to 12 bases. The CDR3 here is CASSYSPDISYGYTF. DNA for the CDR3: TGTGCCAGCAGTTACTCTCCGGACATCTCCTATGGCTACACCTTC.

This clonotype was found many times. The CDR3 loop reads CASNLETGVPSKPNSPLHF. CDR3 bases: TGTGCCAGCAACCTCGAGACAGGGGTCCCCAGCAAACCAAATTCACCCCTCCACTTT. The chain is built from TRBV28 and TRBJ1-6; 8 bases agree with TRBD1. Germline trimming cut 7 bases from V and 7 bases from J; bases unmatched to any gene: 21. This CDR3 contains 19 residues. Germline values: CDR1 MDHEN, CDR2 SYDVKM.

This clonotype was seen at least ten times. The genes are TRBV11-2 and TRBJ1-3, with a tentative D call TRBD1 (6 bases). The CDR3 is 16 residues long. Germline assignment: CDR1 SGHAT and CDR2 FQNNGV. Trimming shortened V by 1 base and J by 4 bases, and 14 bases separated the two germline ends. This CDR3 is CASSLGTQGSGNTIYF. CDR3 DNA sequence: TGTGCCAGCAGCTTAGGGACCCAGGGGTCCGGAAACACCATATATTTT. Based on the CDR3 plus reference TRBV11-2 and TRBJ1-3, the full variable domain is EAGVAQSPRYKIIEKRQSVAFWCNPISGHATLYWYQQILGQGPKLLIQFQNNGVVDDSQLPKDRFSAERLKGVDSTLKIQPAKLEDSAVYLCASSLGTQGSGNTIYFGEGSWLTVV.

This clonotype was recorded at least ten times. Here the CDR3 reads CASSLVPPFTGPYEQYF. The CDR3 DNA sequence: TGTGCCAGCAGTTTAGTTCCACCATTTACAGGCCCCTACGAGCAGTACTTC. The gene calls are TRBV28 and TRBJ2-7, with D tentatively TRBD1 (5 bases). V lost 2 bases, J lost 2 bases, and 19 bases lay in between. The germline gives CDR1 MDHEN, CDR2 SYDVKM. The CDR3 spans 17 residues. The whole variable domain, remainder taken from reference TRBV28 and TRBJ2-7, is DVKVTQSSRYLVKRTGEKVFLECVQDMDHENMFWYRQDPGLGLRLIYFSYDVKMKEKGDIPEGYSVSREKKERFSLILESASTNQTSMYLCASSLVPPFTGPYEQYFGPGTRLTVT.

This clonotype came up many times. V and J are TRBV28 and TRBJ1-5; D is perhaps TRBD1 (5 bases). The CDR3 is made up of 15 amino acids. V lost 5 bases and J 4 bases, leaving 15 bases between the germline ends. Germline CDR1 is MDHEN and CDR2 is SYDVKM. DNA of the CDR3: TGTGCCAGCAGTCTGGGGGAGGGCCGAAATCAGCCCCAGCATTTT. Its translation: CASSLGEGRNQPQHF.

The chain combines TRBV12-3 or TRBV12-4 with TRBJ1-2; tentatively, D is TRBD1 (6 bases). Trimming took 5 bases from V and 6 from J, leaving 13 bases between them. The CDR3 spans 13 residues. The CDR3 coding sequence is TGTGCCAGCAGTGGGGGGGGCGCGGATGGCTACACCTTC. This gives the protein CASSGGGADGYTF.

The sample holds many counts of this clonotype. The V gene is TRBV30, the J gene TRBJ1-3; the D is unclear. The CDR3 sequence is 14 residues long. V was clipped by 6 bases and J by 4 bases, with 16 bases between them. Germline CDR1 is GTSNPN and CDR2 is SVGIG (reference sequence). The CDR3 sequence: CACPRRTDGNTIYF. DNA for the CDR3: TGTGCCTGCCCTAGGCGGACGGACGGAAACACCATATATTTT. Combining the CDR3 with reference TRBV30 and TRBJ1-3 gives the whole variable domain SQTIHQWPATLVQPVGSPLSLECTVEGTSNPNLYWYRQAAGRGLQLLFYSVGIGQISSEVPQNLSASRPQDRQFILSSKKLLLSDSGFYLCACPRRTDGNTIYFGEGSWLTVV.

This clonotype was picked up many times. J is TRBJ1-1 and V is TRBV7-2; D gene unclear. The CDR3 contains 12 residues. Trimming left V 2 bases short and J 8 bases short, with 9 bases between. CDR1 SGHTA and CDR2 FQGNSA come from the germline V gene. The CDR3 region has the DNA TGTGCCAGCAGCTTAACCCGAAACGAAGCTTTCTTT. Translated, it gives CASSLTRNEAFF.